The rows below give T cell receptor beta chains drawn from one sample of a study of T cell responses to AZD1222 COVID-19 vaccine. Method: immunoSEQ multiplex PCR; TCRdb's copy keeps in-frame clones and lacks some. This sample yields over 150,000 clones, of which over 75% are seen a single time; approximately 3% belongs to the top ten. The specimen was peripheral blood, collected on day 0 of AZD1222 vaccination. These receptors originate from an adult in good health. CDR3s include the opening cysteine and the closing phenylalanine or tryptophan. A D gene is named only where the DNA matches it firmly. Size is stated for part of the rows, as once, few or many counts, or as a class when the clone is expanded.

V gene: TRBV30
J gene: TRBJ2-5
D gene: -
clone size: once
CDR3 protein: CAYSGVQETQYF
CDR3 DNA: TGTGCCTACTCGGGGGTGCAGGAGACCCAGTACTTC

V gene: TRBV12-3/TRBV12-4
J gene: TRBJ2-3
D gene: -
clone size: -
CDR3 protein: CASSRGTDTQYF
CDR3 DNA: TGTGCCAGCAGCCGGGGCACAGATACGCAGTATTTT

V gene: TRBV6-2/TRBV6-3
J gene: TRBJ2-3
D gene: TRBD2
clone size: -
CDR3 protein: CASSGRDSGGADTQYF
CDR3 DNA: TGTGCCAGCAGTGGGCGAGATAGCGGGGGGGCAGATACGCAGTATTTT

V gene: TRBV7-9
J gene: TRBJ2-1
D gene: -
clone size: -
CDR3 protein: CASSLGVGATDEQFF
CDR3 DNA: TGTGCCAGCAGCTTAGGGGTGGGGGCGACGGATGAGCAGTTCTTC

V gene: TRBV28
J gene: TRBJ1-2
D gene: -
clone size: -
CDR3 protein: CASTDANYGYTF
CDR3 DNA: TGTGCCAGCACTGATGCTAACTATGGCTACACCTTC

V gene: TRBV5-1
J gene: TRBJ2-3
D gene: -
clone size: -
CDR3 protein: CASSLAVGLPEALSTDTQYF
CDR3 DNA: TGCGCCAGCAGCTTGGCAGTGGGTCTCCCGGAAGCCCTTAGCACAGATACGCAGTATTTT

V gene: TRBV5-1
J gene: TRBJ1-1
D gene: -
clone size: -
CDR3 protein: CASSREGSEAFF
CDR3 DNA: TGCGCCAGCAGCCGCGAGGGTTCTGAAGCTTTCTTT

V gene: TRBV5-5
J gene: TRBJ1-1
D gene: -
clone size: once
CDR3 protein: CASSPRTDMNTEAFF
CDR3 DNA: TGTGCCAGCAGCCCTAGGACAGATATGAACACTGAAGCTTTCTTT

V gene: TRBV19
J gene: TRBJ2-3
D gene: TRBD2
clone size: -
CDR3 protein: CASASGLLTDTQYF
CDR3 DNA: TGTGCCAGTGCTAGCGGCCTCCTCACAGATACGCAGTATTTT

V gene: TRBV6-5
J gene: TRBJ2-3
D gene: -
clone size: -
CDR3 protein: CASRDLTSTDTQYF
CDR3 DNA: TGTGCCAGCAGAGATCTTACTAGCACAGATACGCAGTATTTT

V gene: TRBV12-3/TRBV12-4
J gene: TRBJ1-2
D gene: -
clone size: -
CDR3 protein: CASGRTGRGGYTF
CDR3 DNA: TGTGCCAGCGGTCGAACAGGGCGGGGTGGCTACACCTTC

V gene: TRBV5-6
J gene: TRBJ1-6
D gene: -
clone size: -
CDR3 protein: CASSLVGRDNSPLHF
CDR3 DNA: TGTGCCAGCAGCTTGGTCGGCAGGGATAATTCACCCCTCCACTTT

V gene: TRBV6-5
J gene: TRBJ1-2
D gene: -
clone size: -
CDR3 protein: CASRPVANYGYTF
CDR3 DNA: TGTGCCAGCAGGCCGGTGGCTAACTATGGCTACACCTTC

V gene: TRBV10-1
J gene: TRBJ2-3
D gene: -
clone size: -
CDR3 protein: CASSPIEWGPSTDTQYF
CDR3 DNA: TGCGCCAGCAGTCCCATTGAGTGGGGCCCTAGCACAGATACGCAGTATTTT

V gene: TRBV25-1
J gene: TRBJ2-5
D gene: TRBD2
clone size: -
CDR3 protein: CASSARGGVETQYF
CDR3 DNA: TGTGCCAGCAGTGCCCGGGGGGGAGTGGAGACCCAGTACTTC

V gene: TRBV21-1
J gene: TRBJ2-3
D gene: -
clone size: -
CDR3 protein: CASSKSWLAGGVSTDTQYF
CDR3 DNA: TGTGCCAGCAGCAAAAGTTGGCTAGCGGGGGGGGTTAGCACAGATACGCAGTATTTT

V gene: TRBV18
J gene: TRBJ1-1
D gene: -
clone size: -
CDR3 protein: CASSPEEAGAFF
CDR3 DNA: TGTGCCAGCTCACCCGAGGAGGCGGGAGCTTTCTTT

V gene: TRBV27
J gene: TRBJ2-7
D gene: -
clone size: once
CDR3 protein: CASSLSGVGYEQYF
CDR3 DNA: TGTGCCAGCAGTTTATCAGGGGTAGGGTACGAGCAGTACTTC

V gene: TRBV7-8
J gene: TRBJ1-1
D gene: TRBD1
clone size: -
CDR3 protein: CASSSDRGLNTEAFF
CDR3 DNA: TGTGCCAGCAGCTCGGACAGGGGCTTGAACACTGAAGCTTTCTTT

V gene: TRBV4-2
J gene: TRBJ1-1
D gene: TRBD1
clone size: -
CDR3 protein: CASSPRGQALETEAFF
CDR3 DNA: TGTGCCAGCAGCCCCCGTGGACAGGCGCTAGAAACTGAAGCTTTCTTT

V gene: TRBV6-1
J gene: TRBJ1-1
D gene: -
clone size: once
CDR3 protein: CASSESTVGGTEAFF
CDR3 DNA: TGTGCCAGCAGTGAATCTACGGTGGGGGGAACTGAAGCTTTCTTT

V gene: TRBV11-3
J gene: TRBJ2-1
D gene: TRBD1
clone size: -
CDR3 protein: CASSWDRDSAYNEQFF
CDR3 DNA: TGTGCCAGCAGCTGGGACAGGGATAGTGCCTACAATGAGCAGTTCTTC

V gene: TRBV18
J gene: TRBJ1-5
D gene: TRBD1
clone size: -
CDR3 protein: CASSRGQAQAQHF
CDR3 DNA: TGTGCCAGCTCACGGGGACAGGCTCAGGCCCAGCATTTT

V gene: TRBV5-5
J gene: TRBJ2-2
D gene: TRBD1
clone size: -
CDR3 protein: CASSPAGGAGTGELFF
CDR3 DNA: TGTGCCAGCAGCCCTGCAGGGGGCGCGGGCACCGGGGAGCTGTTTTTT

V gene: TRBV6-2/TRBV6-3
J gene: TRBJ1-2
D gene: -
clone size: -
CDR3 protein: CASSSAHSMARYGYTF
CDR3 DNA: TGTGCCAGCAGTTCCGCTCATAGTATGGCCCGCTATGGCTACACCTTC

V gene: TRBV3-1/TRBV3-2
J gene: TRBJ2-3
D gene: -
clone size: once
CDR3 protein: CASSQDRGLAIDTQYF
CDR3 DNA: TGTGCCAGCAGCCAAGACCGGGGCTTAGCGATAGATACGCAGTATTTT

V gene: TRBV14
J gene: TRBJ2-7
D gene: -
clone size: -
CDR3 protein: CASSPPLGGSYEQYF
CDR3 DNA: TGTGCCAGCAGCCCCCCCTTAGGCGGTTCCTACGAGCAGTACTTC

V gene: TRBV15
J gene: TRBJ1-4
D gene: TRBD1
clone size: -
CDR3 protein: CATSRGAGTGNEKLFF
CDR3 DNA: TGTGCCACCAGCAGAGGGGCCGGGACAGGGAATGAAAAACTGTTTTTT

V gene: TRBV30
J gene: TRBJ2-1
D gene: -
clone size: -
CDR3 protein: CAWSGGGPAYNEQFF
CDR3 DNA: TGTGCCTGGAGTGGGGGGGGGCCAGCCTACAATGAGCAGTTCTTC

V gene: TRBV5-6
J gene: TRBJ1-2
D gene: TRBD1
clone size: -
CDR3 protein: CASSDDRERRGYTF
CDR3 DNA: TGTGCCAGCAGCGACGACAGGGAGAGACGCGGCTACACCTTC

V gene: TRBV9
J gene: TRBJ1-6
D gene: TRBD1
clone size: -
CDR3 protein: CASSVGGRGSRSPLHF
CDR3 DNA: TGTGCCAGCAGCGTAGGGGGCAGGGGGTCTCGCTCACCCCTCCACTTT

V gene: TRBV6-1
J gene: TRBJ1-4
D gene: -
clone size: -
CDR3 protein: CASSEDSGAYEKLFF
CDR3 DNA: TGTGCCAGCAGTGAAGATTCGGGGGCGTATGAAAAACTGTTTTTT

V gene: TRBV6-5
J gene: TRBJ1-5
D gene: -
clone size: -
CDR3 protein: CASRQTGLGQPQHF
CDR3 DNA: TGTGCCAGCAGGCAGACAGGTTTGGGTCAGCCCCAGCATTTT

V gene: TRBV19
J gene: TRBJ2-7
D gene: TRBD1
clone size: -
CDR3 protein: CASSIGGQGTLYEQYF
CDR3 DNA: TGTGCCAGTAGTATAGGGGGACAGGGAACCCTCTACGAGCAGTACTTC

V gene: TRBV5-6
J gene: TRBJ2-2
D gene: -
clone size: -
CDR3 protein: CASSTPFGGVESTGELFF
CDR3 DNA: TGTGCCAGCAGCACGCCTTTCGGGGGCGTGGAGAGCACCGGGGAGCTGTTTTTT

V gene: TRBV2
J gene: TRBJ2-7
D gene: -
clone size: -
CDR3 protein: CASSVETGGEQYF
CDR3 DNA: TGTGCCAGCAGTGTCGAGACAGGCGGCGAGCAGTACTTC

V gene: TRBV11-2
J gene: TRBJ1-2
D gene: -
clone size: -
CDR3 protein: CASSREILNYGYTF
CDR3 DNA: TGTGCCAGCAGCCGAGAAATCCTCAACTATGGCTACACCTTC

V gene: TRBV19
J gene: TRBJ1-2
D gene: -
clone size: -
CDR3 protein: CASSMIDKGYYGYTF
CDR3 DNA: TGTGCCAGTAGTATGATAGACAAGGGGTACTATGGCTACACCTTC

V gene: TRBV6-6
J gene: TRBJ2-6
D gene: -
clone size: once
CDR3 protein: CASSQSGLSGANVLTF
CDR3 DNA: TGTGCCAGCAGTCAGTCCGGCCTCTCTGGGGCCAACGTCCTGACTTTC

V gene: TRBV7-9
J gene: TRBJ1-1
D gene: TRBD1
clone size: -
CDR3 protein: CASSLRQGANMNTEAFF
CDR3 DNA: TGTGCCAGCAGCTTAAGGCAGGGGGCGAACATGAACACTGAAGCTTTCTTT

V gene: TRBV7-2
J gene: TRBJ1-1
D gene: -
clone size: -
CDR3 protein: CASSLGGGAEAFF
CDR3 DNA: TGTGCCAGCAGCTTAGGTGGGGGAGCTGAAGCTTTCTTT

V gene: TRBV7-9
J gene: TRBJ2-7
D gene: -
clone size: -
CDR3 protein: CASSRTVGIYEQYF
CDR3 DNA: TGTGCCAGCAGTCGGACAGTAGGTATTTACGAGCAGTACTTC

V gene: TRBV18
J gene: TRBJ2-1
D gene: TRBD1
clone size: -
CDR3 protein: CASSPGQGINEQFF
CDR3 DNA: TGTGCCAGCTCACCGGGACAGGGAATCAATGAGCAGTTCTTC

V gene: TRBV27
J gene: TRBJ1-1
D gene: -
clone size: once
CDR3 protein: CASNLAGTRRYGTEAFF
CDR3 DNA: TGTGCCAGCAACCTCGCCGGGACCCGACGTTATGGCACTGAAGCTTTCTTT

V gene: TRBV4-3
J gene: TRBJ2-1
D gene: TRBD2
clone size: -
CDR3 protein: CASSQDSAGGRNEQFF
CDR3 DNA: TGCGCCAGCAGCCAAGACTCCGCGGGGGGGCGCAATGAGCAGTTCTTC

V gene: TRBV19
J gene: TRBJ2-7
D gene: -
clone size: -
CDR3 protein: CASPGGHKQYF
CDR3 DNA: TGTGCCAGCCCAGGGGGGCATAAGCAGTACTTC

V gene: TRBV20-1
J gene: TRBJ1-6
D gene: -
clone size: -
CDR3 protein: CSASAQGYNSPLHF
CDR3 DNA: TGCAGTGCTAGTGCACAGGGCTATAATTCACCCCTCCACTTT

V gene: TRBV30
J gene: TRBJ1-3
D gene: -
clone size: -
CDR3 protein: CAWRKFSSSGNTIYF
CDR3 DNA: TGTGCCTGGAGGAAGTTCTCCTCCTCTGGAAACACCATATATTTT

V gene: TRBV4-3
J gene: TRBJ1-4
D gene: -
clone size: -
CDR3 protein: CASSKEFQEGKLFF
CDR3 DNA: TGCGCCAGCAGCAAAGAGTTCCAGGAGGGAAAACTGTTTTTT

V gene: TRBV7-9
J gene: TRBJ1-2
D gene: -
clone size: -
CDR3 protein: CASSLVGLGNYGYTF
CDR3 DNA: TGTGCCAGCAGCTTGGTAGGGTTGGGGAACTATGGCTACACCTTC

V gene: TRBV11-3
J gene: TRBJ2-3
D gene: -
clone size: -
CDR3 protein: CASSLGRVTDTQYF
CDR3 DNA: TGTGCCAGCAGCTTAGGACGGGTTACAGATACGCAGTATTTT

V gene: TRBV9
J gene: TRBJ2-2
D gene: TRBD2
clone size: -
CDR3 protein: CASSAPPRGVSAGELFF
CDR3 DNA: TGTGCCAGCAGCGCACCCCCCCGGGGGGTATCTGCCGGGGAGCTGTTTTTT

V gene: TRBV5-4
J gene: TRBJ2-5
D gene: TRBD2
clone size: once
CDR3 protein: CASSEGLAEETQYF
CDR3 DNA: TGTGCCAGCAGCGAGGGACTAGCGGAAGAGACCCAGTACTTC

V gene: TRBV6-5
J gene: TRBJ2-2
D gene: -
clone size: once
CDR3 protein: CASSYFSRFAGELFF
CDR3 DNA: TGTGCCAGCAGTTATTTTTCTCGGTTCGCCGGGGAGCTGTTTTTT

V gene: TRBV6-1
J gene: TRBJ1-1
D gene: -
clone size: -
CDR3 protein: CASSEKARVNTEAFF
CDR3 DNA: TGTGCCAGCAGTGAAAAGGCGCGGGTGAACACTGAAGCTTTCTTT